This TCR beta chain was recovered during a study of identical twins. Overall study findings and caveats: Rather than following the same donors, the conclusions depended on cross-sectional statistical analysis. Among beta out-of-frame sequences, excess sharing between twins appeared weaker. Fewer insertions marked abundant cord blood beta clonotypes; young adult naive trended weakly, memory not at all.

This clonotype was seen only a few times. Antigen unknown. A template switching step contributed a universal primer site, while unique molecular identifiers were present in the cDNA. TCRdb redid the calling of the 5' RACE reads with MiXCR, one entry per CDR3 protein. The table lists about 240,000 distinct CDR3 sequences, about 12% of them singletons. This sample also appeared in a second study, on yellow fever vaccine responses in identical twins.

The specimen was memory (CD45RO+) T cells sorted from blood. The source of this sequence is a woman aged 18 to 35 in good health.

The CDR3 here is CASSPEGTNQPQHF. Here the CDR3 DNA reads TGTGCCAGCAGCCCTGAGGGGACAAATCAGCCCCAGCATTTT. The chain joins TRBV11-2 to TRBJ1-5; the D gene is possibly TRBD1 (6 bases). This CDR3 is 14 amino acids long. The V and J ends lost 5 bases and 4 bases respectively, with 12 bases between them. Germline CDR1 is SGHAT and CDR2 is FQNNGV.